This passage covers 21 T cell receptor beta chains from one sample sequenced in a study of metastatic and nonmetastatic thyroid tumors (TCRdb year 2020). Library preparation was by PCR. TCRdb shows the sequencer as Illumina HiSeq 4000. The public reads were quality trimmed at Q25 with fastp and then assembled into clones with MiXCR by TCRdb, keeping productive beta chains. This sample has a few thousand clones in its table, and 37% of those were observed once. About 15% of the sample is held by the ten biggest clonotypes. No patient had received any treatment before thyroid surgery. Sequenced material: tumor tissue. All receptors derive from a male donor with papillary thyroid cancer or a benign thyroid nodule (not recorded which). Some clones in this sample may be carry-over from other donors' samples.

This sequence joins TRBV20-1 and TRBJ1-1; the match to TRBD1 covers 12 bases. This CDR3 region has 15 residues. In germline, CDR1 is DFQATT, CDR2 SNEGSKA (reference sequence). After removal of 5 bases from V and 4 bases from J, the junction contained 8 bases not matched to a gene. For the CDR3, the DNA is TGCAGTGCTCGGCCGGGACAGGGGGCTTTCACTGAAGCTTTCTTT. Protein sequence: CSARPGQGAFTEAFF.

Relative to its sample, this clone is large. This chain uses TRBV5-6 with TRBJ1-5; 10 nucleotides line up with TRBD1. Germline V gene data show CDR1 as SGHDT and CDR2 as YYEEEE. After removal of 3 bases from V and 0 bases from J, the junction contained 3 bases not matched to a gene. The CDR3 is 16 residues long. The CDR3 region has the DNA TGTGCCAGCAGCTCCGGGACAGGGGTTAGCAATCAGCCCCAGCATTTT. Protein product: CASSSGTGVSNQPQHF.

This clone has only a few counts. The CDR3 sequence is CASSYSGSHSGYEQYF. CDR3 DNA: TGTGCCAGCAGCTATAGCGGGAGCCACTCTGGATACGAGCAGTACTTC. V usage is TRBV27 and J usage is TRBJ2-7, with TRBD2 matching over 9 bases. Germline assignment: CDR1 MNHEY and CDR2 SMNVEV (reference sequence). V was pared by 6 bases and J by 4 bases, with 13 bases of the junction left unmatched. The CDR3 loop spans 16 amino acids.

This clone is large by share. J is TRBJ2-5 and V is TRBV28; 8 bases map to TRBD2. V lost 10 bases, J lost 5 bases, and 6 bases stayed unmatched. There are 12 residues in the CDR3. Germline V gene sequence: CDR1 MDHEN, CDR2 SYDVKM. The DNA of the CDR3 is TGTGCCACTTTAGCGGGGAAGGAGACCCAGTACTTC. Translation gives CATLAGKETQYF.

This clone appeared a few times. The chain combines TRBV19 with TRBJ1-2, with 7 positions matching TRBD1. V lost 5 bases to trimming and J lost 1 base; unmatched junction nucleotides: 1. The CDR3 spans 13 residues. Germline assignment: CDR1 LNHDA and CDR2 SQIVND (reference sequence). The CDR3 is CASSYRGNYGYTF. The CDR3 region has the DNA TGTGCCAGTAGTTACAGGGGTAACTATGGCTACACCTTC.

This CDR3 reads CAWRPNGQGRYEQYF. The CDR3 region has the DNA TGTGCCTGGAGGCCAAACGGACAGGGGAGGTACGAGCAGTACTTC. The chain is built from TRBV30 and TRBJ2-7; the match to TRBD1 covers 9 bases. The V and J ends lost 3 bases and 4 bases, in that order; junction bases with no gene match: 10. Germline assignment: CDR1 GTSNPN and CDR2 SVGIG (reference sequence). The CDR3 runs 15 residues.

The CDR3 protein is CSANTRSGYEQYF. As DNA, the CDR3 is TGCAGTGCTAACACTAGGAGTGGATACGAGCAGTACTTC. The V and J genes are TRBV20-1 and TRBJ2-7; D might be TRBD2 (5 bases). Per germline, CDR1 DFQATT and CDR2 SNEGSKA (reference sequence). The CDR3 runs to 13 residues. V was shortened by 4 bases and J by 4 bases, with 14 bases between the two germline ends.

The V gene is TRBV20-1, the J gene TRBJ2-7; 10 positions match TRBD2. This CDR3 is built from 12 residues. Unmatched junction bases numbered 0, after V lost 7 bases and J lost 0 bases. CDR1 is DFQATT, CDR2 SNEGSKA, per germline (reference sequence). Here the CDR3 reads CSGLAGSYEQYF. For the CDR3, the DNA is TGCAGTGGACTAGCGGGCTCCTACGAGCAGTACTTC.

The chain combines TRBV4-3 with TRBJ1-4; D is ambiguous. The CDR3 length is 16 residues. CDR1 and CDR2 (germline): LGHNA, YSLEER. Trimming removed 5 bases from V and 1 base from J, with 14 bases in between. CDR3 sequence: CASSSRRRETNEKLFF. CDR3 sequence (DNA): TGCGCCAGCAGCTCTAGGAGACGGGAAACTAATGAAAAACTGTTTTTT.

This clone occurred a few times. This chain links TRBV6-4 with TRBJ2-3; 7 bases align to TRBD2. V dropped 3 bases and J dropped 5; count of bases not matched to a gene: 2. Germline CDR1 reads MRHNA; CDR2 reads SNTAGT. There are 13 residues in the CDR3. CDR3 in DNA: TGTGCCAGCAGTGAGCGGGAGCAAGATACGCAGTATTTT. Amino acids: CASSEREQDTQYF.

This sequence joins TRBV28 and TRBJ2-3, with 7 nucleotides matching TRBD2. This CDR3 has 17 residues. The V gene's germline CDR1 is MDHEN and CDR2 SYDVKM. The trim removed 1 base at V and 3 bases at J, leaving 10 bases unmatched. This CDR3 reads CASSLYRTSRGTDTQYF. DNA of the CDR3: TGTGCCAGCAGTTTATACCGGACTAGTCGGGGGACAGATACGCAGTATTTT. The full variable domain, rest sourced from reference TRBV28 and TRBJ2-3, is DVKVTQSSRYLVKRTGEKVFLECVQDMDHENMFWYRQDPGLGLRLIYFSYDVKMKEKGDIPEGYSVSREKKERFSLILESASTNQTSMYLCASSLYRTSRGTDTQYFGPGTRLTVL.

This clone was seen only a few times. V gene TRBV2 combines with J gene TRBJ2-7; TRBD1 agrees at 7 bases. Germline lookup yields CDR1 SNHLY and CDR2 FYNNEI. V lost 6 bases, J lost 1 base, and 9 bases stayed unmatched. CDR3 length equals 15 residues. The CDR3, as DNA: TGTGCCAGCAGAACCGGGACAGCCGTTTCCTACGAGCAGTACTTC. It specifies CASRTGTAVSYEQYF. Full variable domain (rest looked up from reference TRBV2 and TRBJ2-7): EPEVTQTPSHQVTQMGQEVILRCVPISNHLYFYWYRQILGQKVEFLVSFYNNEISEKSEIFDDQFSVERPDGSNFTLKIRSTKLEDSAMYFCASRTGTAVSYEQYFGPGTRLTVT.

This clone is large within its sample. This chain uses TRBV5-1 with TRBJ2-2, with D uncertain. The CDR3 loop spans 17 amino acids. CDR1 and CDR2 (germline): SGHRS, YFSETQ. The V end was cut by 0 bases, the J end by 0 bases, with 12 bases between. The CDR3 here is CASSLVPGRTNTGELFF. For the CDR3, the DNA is TGCGCCAGCAGCTTGGTGCCAGGACGAACGAACACCGGGGAGCTGTTTTTT. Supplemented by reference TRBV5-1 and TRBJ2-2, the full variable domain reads KAGVTQTPRYLIKTRGQQVTLSCSPISGHRSVSWYQQTPGQGLQFLFEYFSETQRNKGNFPGRFSGRQFSNSRSEMNVSTLELGDSALYLCASSLVPGRTNTGELFFGEGSRLTVL.

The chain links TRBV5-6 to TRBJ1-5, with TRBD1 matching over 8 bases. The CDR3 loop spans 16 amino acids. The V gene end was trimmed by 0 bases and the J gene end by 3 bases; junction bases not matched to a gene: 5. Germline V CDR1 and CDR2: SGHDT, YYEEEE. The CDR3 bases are TGTGCCAGCAGCTTGGGGGCAGGGGGCGTCAATCAGCCCCAGCATTTT. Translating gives CASSLGAGGVNQPQHF.

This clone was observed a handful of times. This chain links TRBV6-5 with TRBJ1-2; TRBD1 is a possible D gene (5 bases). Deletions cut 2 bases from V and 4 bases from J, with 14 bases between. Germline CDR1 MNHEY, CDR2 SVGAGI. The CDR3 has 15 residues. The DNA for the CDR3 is TGTGCCAGCAGTTACGAGGGAAGGGGAAGCTATGGCTACACCTTC. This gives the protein CASSYEGRGSYGYTF.

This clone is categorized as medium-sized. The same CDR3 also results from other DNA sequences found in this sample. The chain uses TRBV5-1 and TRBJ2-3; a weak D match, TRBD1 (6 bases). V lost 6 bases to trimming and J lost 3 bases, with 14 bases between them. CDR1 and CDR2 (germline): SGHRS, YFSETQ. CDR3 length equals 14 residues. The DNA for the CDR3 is TGCGCCAGCACCACAGGGCAGGGGACAGATACGCAGTATTTT. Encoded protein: CASTTGQGTDTQYF.

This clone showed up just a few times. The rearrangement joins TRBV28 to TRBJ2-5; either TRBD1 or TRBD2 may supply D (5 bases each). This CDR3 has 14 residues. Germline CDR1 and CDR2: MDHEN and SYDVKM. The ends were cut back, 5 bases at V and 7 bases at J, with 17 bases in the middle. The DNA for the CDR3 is TGTGCCAGCAGTATTCGCCACGGGGACGGGACCCAGTACTTC. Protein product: CASSIRHGDGTQYF.

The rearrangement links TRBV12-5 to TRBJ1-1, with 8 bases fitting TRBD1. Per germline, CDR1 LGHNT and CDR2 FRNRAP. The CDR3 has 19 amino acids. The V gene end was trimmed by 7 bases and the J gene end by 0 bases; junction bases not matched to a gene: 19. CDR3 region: CASATGRYRGLRMNTEAFF. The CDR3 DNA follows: TGTGCTAGTGCCACTGGAAGGTACAGGGGGTTAAGAATGAACACTGAAGCTTTCTTT. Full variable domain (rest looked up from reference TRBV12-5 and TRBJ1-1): DARVTQTPRHKVTEMGQEVTMRCQPILGHNTVFWYRQTMMQGLELLAYFRNRAPLDDSGMPKDRFSAEMPDATLATLKIQPSEPRDSAVYFCASATGRYRGLRMNTEAFFGQGTRLTVV.

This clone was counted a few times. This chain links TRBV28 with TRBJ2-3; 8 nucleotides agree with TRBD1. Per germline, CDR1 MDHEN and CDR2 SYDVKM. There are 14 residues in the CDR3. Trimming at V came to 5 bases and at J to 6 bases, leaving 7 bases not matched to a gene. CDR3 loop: CASSPGQGRDTQYF. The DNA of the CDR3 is TGTGCCAGCAGTCCCGGACAGGGAAGGGATACGCAGTATTTT.

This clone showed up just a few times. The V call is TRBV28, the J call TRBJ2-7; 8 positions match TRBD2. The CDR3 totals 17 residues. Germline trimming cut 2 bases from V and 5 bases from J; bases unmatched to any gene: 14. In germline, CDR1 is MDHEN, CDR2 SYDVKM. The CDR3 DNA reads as TGTGCCAGCAGTTTAACCCCCAGCTTAGCGGGGAGAGACGAGCAGTACTTC. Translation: CASSLTPSLAGRDEQYF.

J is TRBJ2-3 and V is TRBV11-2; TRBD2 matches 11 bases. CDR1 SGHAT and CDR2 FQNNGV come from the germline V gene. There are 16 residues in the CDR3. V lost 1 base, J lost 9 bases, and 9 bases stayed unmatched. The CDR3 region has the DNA TGTGCCAGCAGCTTAGGGAGACTAGCGGGACGGTTAACGCAGTATTTT. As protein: CASSLGRLAGRLTQYF.